Below are 25 T cell receptor beta chains sequenced from a single sample in a study of cytomegalovirus exposure and HLA in healthy donors. The PCR had 60 Vbeta and 13 Jbeta primers. The repertoire was sequenced with immunoSEQ multiplex PCR; TCRdb's copy has only in-frame clones and lacks some. The top ten clones hold 1% to 1.5% of a sample with 150,000 to 200,000 clones, approximately 84% of them seen once. Sequencing used PBMCs. The receptor source for this set is a man between 50 and 59 years old in good health and CMV-seropositive.

This clone occurred a few times. The rearrangement links TRBV15 to TRBJ2-3, with 7 nucleotides matching TRBD1. There are 14 residues in the CDR3. From germline, CDR1 is LNHNV and CDR2 YYDKDF (reference sequence). The junction had 5 bases not matched to a gene; V was cut back by 5 bases and J by 3 bases. The DNA of the CDR3 is TGTGCCACCAGCGGTAGGACAGGTACAGATACGCAGTATTTT. It translates to CATSGRTGTDTQYF.

The V and J genes are TRBV6-6 and TRBJ1-1; 9 bases are a match to TRBD1. Germline-derived CDR1 and CDR2 are MNHNY and SVGAGI (reference sequence). J gave up 7 bases and V 6 bases, and 6 bases lay outside the gene matches. The CDR3 spans 13 residues. The CDR3 nucleotides are TGTGCCAGCAGATCTACAGGGGGCGATGAAGCTTTCTTT. Protein sequence: CASRSTGGDEAFF.

This chain uses TRBV5-1 with TRBJ1-2; D uncertain. CDR3 length: 14 amino acids. CDR1 and CDR2 (germline): SGHRS, YFSETQ. Trimming took 2 bases from V and 2 from J, leaving 10 bases between them. CDR3 in DNA: TGCGCCAGCAGCTTTATAGCGGGGAACTATGGCTACACCTTC. The encoded protein is CASSFIAGNYGYTF.

This clone was counted only a few times. The chain is built from TRBV6-6 and TRBJ2-7; the D gene is possibly TRBD2 (6 bases). The germline V gene has CDR1 MNHNY and CDR2 SVGAGI (reference sequence). The V end lost 8 bases, the J end lost 5 bases, and 16 bases lay between the germline ends. The CDR3 extends over 13 amino acids. Here the CDR3 reads CASSAGSLDEQYF. The DNA for the CDR3 is TGTGCCAGCTCTGCCGGGAGTCTCGACGAGCAGTACTTC.

This clone was seen just once. The chain joins TRBV6-5 to TRBJ1-1; no reliable D call. Per germline, CDR1 MNHEY and CDR2 SVGAGI. CDR3 size: 14 residues. The ends were cut back, 2 bases at V and 3 bases at J, with 10 bases in the middle. CDR3 region: CASSYHRQDTEAFF. CDR3 sequence (DNA): TGTGCCAGCAGTTACCACCGGCAGGACACTGAAGCTTTCTTT.

This chain links TRBV18 with TRBJ2-5; D may be TRBD1 (6 bases). With 2 bases removed from V and 3 bases from J, the gap between germline ends came to 7 bases. This CDR3 has 13 residues. Germline V gene data show CDR1 as KGHSH and CDR2 as LQKENI. The CDR3 DNA sequence: TGTGCCAGCTCACCAGGGGGCGAAGAGACCCAGTACTTC. Translation gives CASSPGGEETQYF. The complete variable domain, with remaining parts taken from reference TRBV18 and TRBJ2-5, reads NAGVMQNPRHLVRRRGQEARLRCSPMKGHSHVYWYRQLPEEGLKFMVYLQKENIIDESGMPKERFSAEFPKEGPSILRIQQVVRGDSAAYFCASSPGGEETQYFGPGTRLLVL.

This chain connects TRBV4-3 to TRBJ2-7; D perhaps matches TRBD2 (6 bases). The length of the CDR3 is 19 residues. Looked up from germline, CDR1 is LGHNA and CDR2 is YSLEER. The ends were cut back, 1 base at V and 3 bases at J, with 25 bases in the middle. The DNA of the CDR3 is TGCGCCAGCAGCCAAGGGGTACAGTGGAGGGCTAGCCCCAACTACGAGCAGTACTTC. It translates to CASSQGVQWRASPNYEQYF.

In this sample, this clone turned up once. The rearrangement joins TRBV19 to TRBJ2-2; D is uncertain. The V gene's germline CDR1 is LNHDA and CDR2 SQIVND (reference sequence). The CDR3 spans 13 residues. Trimming stripped 5 bases from V and 4 bases from J, with 8 bases between. DNA for the CDR3: TGTGCCAGTAGTCCACAGATCACCGGGGAGCTGTTTTTT. It specifies CASSPQITGELFF.

This clone was seen just once. The V gene is TRBV19, the J gene TRBJ1-2, with TRBD1 identical over 12 bases. V shed 3 bases and J 4 bases; nucleotides not matched to a gene: 15. Germline values: CDR1 LNHDA, CDR2 SQIVND (reference sequence). This CDR3 has 19 residues. The CDR3 DNA follows: TGTGCCAGTAGTATCGCCGTAGTGGGACAGGGGGCTCCAGGCTATGGCTACACCTTC. Translated: CASSIAVVGQGAPGYGYTF.

The chain combines TRBV6-6 with TRBJ1-3, with TRBD1 matching over 8 bases. CDR1 is MNHNY, CDR2 SVGAGI, per germline (reference sequence). The V and J ends lost 5 bases and 4 bases, in that order; junction bases with no gene match: 4. This CDR3 contains 14 residues. Here the CDR3 reads CASSTGGWGNTIYF. The CDR3 bases are TGTGCCAGCAGTACAGGGGGATGGGGAAACACCATATATTTT.

The chain combines TRBV13 with TRBJ1-4; perhaps TRBD1 as D (5 bases). The CDR3 length is 15 residues. Trimming took off 0 bases at V and 4 bases at J, with 9 bases between the two ends. In germline, CDR1 is PRHDT, CDR2 FYEKMQ (reference sequence). The CDR3 DNA is TGTGCCAGCAGCTTAGGGACAGTTCTTAATGAAAAACTGTTTTTT. Its translation: CASSLGTVLNEKLFF.

The CDR3 DNA reads as TGTGCCAGCAGTTTAGGGGACAGAAATCAGCCCCAGCATTTT. It translates to CASSLGDRNQPQHF. The J gene is TRBJ1-5, the V gene TRBV28; 7 bases are a match to TRBD1. Germline CDR1 and CDR2: MDHEN and SYDVKM. J was trimmed by 4 bases and V by 2 bases; bases with no gene match: 2. The CDR3 sequence is 14 residues long. The full variable domain, its missing parts supplied by reference TRBV28 and TRBJ1-5, is DVKVTQSSRYLVKRTGEKVFLECVQDMDHENMFWYRQDPGLGLRLIYFSYDVKMKEKGDIPEGYSVSREKKERFSLILESASTNQTSMYLCASSLGDRNQPQHFGDGTRLSIL.

V is TRBV11-2 and J is TRBJ2-5, with 12 bases lining up with TRBD2. The CDR3 extends over 15 amino acids. The V segment lost 6 bases and the J segment 4 bases; nucleotides outside the gene matches: 6. Per germline, CDR1 SGHAT and CDR2 FQNNGV. In DNA, the CDR3 is TGTGCCAGCAGTTCTAGCGGGGGGGCCAGAGAGACCCAGTACTTC. Amino acids: CASSSSGGARETQYF.

CDR3 bases: TGCAGCGTTGAGGATCGGGGAGATAGGGAGACCCAGTACTTC. This codes for CSVEDRGDRETQYF. The J gene is TRBJ2-5, the V gene TRBV29-1; the D gene is possibly TRBD2 (5 bases). The CDR3 is 14 residues long. The V gene's germline CDR1 is SQVTM and CDR2 ANQGSEA. V lost 3 bases to trimming and J lost 5 bases, with 16 bases between them.

This clone was recorded a few times. V gene TRBV6-1 combines with J gene TRBJ2-5; 12 bases match TRBD2. The CDR3 loop spans 15 amino acids. Germline trimming cut 7 bases from V and 3 bases from J; bases unmatched to any gene: 6. Germline V gene data show CDR1 as MNHNS and CDR2 as SASEGT. The CDR3 nucleotides are TGTGCCAGCACTAGCGGGAGGGCTGGGGAAGAGACCCAGTACTTC. Translated: CASTSGRAGEETQYF.

The rearrangement joins TRBV9 to TRBJ1-1; D gene unclear. V gave up 2 bases and J gave up 1 base, with 6 bases separating them. The CDR3 totals 13 residues. Germline V gives CDR1 SGDLS, CDR2 YYNGEE. CDR3 sequence reads: CASSVRPNTEAFF. CDR3 nucleotides: TGTGCCAGCAGCGTGAGGCCGAACACTGAAGCTTTCTTT.

The genes are TRBV2 and TRBJ1-4; 12 bases align to TRBD1. The V and J ends lost 5 bases and 8 bases, in that order; junction bases with no gene match: 3. This CDR3 region has 14 residues. Germline CDR1 and CDR2: SNHLY and FYNNEI. DNA of the CDR3: TGTGCCAGCAGTTGGGACAGGGGGCGAGAAAAACTGTTTTTT. Translating it yields CASSWDRGREKLFF. Full variable domain (outside the CDR3, taken from reference TRBV2 and TRBJ1-4): EPEVTQTPSHQVTQMGQEVILRCVPISNHLYFYWYRQILGQKVEFLVSFYNNEISEKSEIFDDQFSVERPDGSNFTLKIRSTKLEDSAMYFCASSWDRGREKLFFGSGTQLSVL.

CDR3 DNA: TGCGCCAGCAGCTCGGGACTCTACAATGAGCAGTTCTTC. It specifies CASSSGLYNEQFF. The chain combines TRBV5-1 with TRBJ2-1; possible D gene TRBD2, 6 bases. From germline, CDR1 is SGHRS and CDR2 YFSETQ. This CDR3 has 13 amino acids. V lost 3 bases and J lost 3, with 7 bases in between.

The chain joins TRBV5-4 to TRBJ2-7, with 7 bases lining up with TRBD2. Germline V lookup: CDR1 SGHNT, CDR2 YYREEE (reference sequence). Trimming cost V 4 bases and J 3 bases; bases outside gene matches: 7. This CDR3 is built from 14 residues. The CDR3 nucleotides read TGTGCCAGCAGCACCCCCCCGGGGGGCTACGAGCAGTACTTC. It encodes CASSTPPGGYEQYF.

The chain joins TRBV6-5 to TRBJ2-4, with D perhaps matching TRBD2 (5 bases). V gave up 2 bases and J gave up 16 bases, with 21 bases separating them. Germline values: CDR1 MNHEY, CDR2 SVGAGI. There are 14 residues in the CDR3. This chain's CDR3 is CASSYGVGLFVLYF. The CDR3 coding sequence is TGTGCCAGCAGTTACGGGGTTGGACTTTTTGTTCTTTACTTC.

This chain connects TRBV27 to TRBJ2-2; the D gene is possibly TRBD1 (6 bases). The CDR3 consists of 15 residues. V lost 5 bases, J lost 0 bases, and 10 bases lay in between. CDR1 is MNHEY, CDR2 SMNVEV, per germline (reference sequence). The CDR3 loop is CASSPWTANTGELFF. CDR3 DNA: TGTGCCAGCAGTCCCTGGACAGCGAACACCGGGGAGCTGTTTTTT.

CDR3 residues: CASSSDQAGGSHNEQFF. CDR3 DNA sequence: TGTGCCAGCAGCTCCGATCAGGCGGGAGGGTCCCACAATGAGCAGTTCTTC. This rearrangement joins TRBV9 to TRBJ2-1, with 9 nucleotides matching TRBD2. CDR1 and CDR2 from the germline V gene are SGDLS and YYNGEE. The CDR3 length is 17 residues. The ends lost 4 bases at V and 5 bases at J; junction bases unmatched: 13.

The chain employs TRBV5-5 and TRBJ2-1; 7 bases map to TRBD1. Trimming removed 4 bases from V and 2 bases from J; junction bases left unmatched: 6. Germline CDR1 reads SGHKS; CDR2 reads YYEKEE (reference sequence). The CDR3 covers 15 residues. The CDR3 DNA is TGTGCCAGCAGCCTCACAGGGGACCCCTACAATGAGCAGTTCTTC. Translation: CASSLTGDPYNEQFF.

V usage is TRBV27 and J usage is TRBJ2-5, with TRBD2 as a possible D gene (6 bases). CDR3 length: 15 amino acids. V was trimmed by 5 bases and J by 1 base, leaving 14 bases between them. CDR1 and CDR2 from the germline V gene are MNHEY and SMNVEV (reference sequence). The CDR3 loop reads CASSELGDSQETQYF. CDR3 DNA: TGTGCCAGCAGTGAATTGGGGGACTCCCAAGAGACCCAGTACTTC.

The chain combines TRBV28 with TRBJ2-3, with TRBD1 matching over 7 bases. The trim removed 4 bases at V and 1 base at J, leaving 8 bases unmatched. This CDR3 contains 16 residues. Germline CDR1 is MDHEN and CDR2 is SYDVKM. The CDR3 bases are TGTGCCAGCAGTTCGGCAGGGGGAATGCGCACAGATACGCAGTATTTT. Amino acid sequence: CASSSAGGMRTDTQYF.